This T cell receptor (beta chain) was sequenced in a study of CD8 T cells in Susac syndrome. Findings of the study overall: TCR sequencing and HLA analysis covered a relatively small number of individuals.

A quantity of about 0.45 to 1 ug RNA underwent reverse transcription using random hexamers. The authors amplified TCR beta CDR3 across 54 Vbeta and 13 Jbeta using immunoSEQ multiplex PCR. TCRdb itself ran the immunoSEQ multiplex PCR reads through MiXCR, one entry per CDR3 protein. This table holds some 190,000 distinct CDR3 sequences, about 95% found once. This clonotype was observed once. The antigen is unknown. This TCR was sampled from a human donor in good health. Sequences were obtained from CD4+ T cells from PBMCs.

CDR3 bases: TGTGCCAGCAGTTTGGGGGGTTGGAGGGCATCTAGCACAGATACGCAGTATTTT. Protein: CASSLGGWRASSTDTQYF. The chain couples TRBV27 to TRBJ2-3, with TRBD2 as a possible D gene (6 bases). Germline CDR1 is MNHEY and CDR2 is SMNVEV (reference sequence). CDR3 length: 18 residues. Trimming left V 3 bases short and J 0 bases short, with 19 bases between.